Given below is one T cell receptor beta chain in context. Its antigen is currently unknown. Quantitative 5'-RACE with molecular barcodes generated TCR beta libraries. Each CDR3 protein is one row after TCRdb ran MiXCR on the 5' RACE reads. The table shows 800,000 to 900,000 distinct CDR3 sequences, with about 10% occurring only once. The CDR3 has 13 residues. Trimming cost V 7 bases and J 5 bases, with 15 bases left between them. CDR1 SGHRS and CDR2 YFSETQ come from the germline V gene. The entry originates in a study of CD8 T cells in ankylosing spondylitis. Overall study results and limits: Prior work had noted some motif variants in reactive arthritis blood and synovial fluid. In ankylosing spondylitis blood, a motif of several highly homologous TCR beta variants appeared characteristic. Disease-linked clones reportedly showed significant enrichment in matched ankylosing spondylitis synovial fluid.

The sample was blood, either unsorted or a sorted T cell fraction (not recorded which). The TCR originated in a male donor with ankylosing spondylitis. The V call is TRBV5-1, the J call TRBJ2-5; possibly TRBD2 for D (5 bases). DNA for the CDR3: TGCGCCAGCGGTCTACTAGGAAGGGAGACCCAGTACTTC. Its translation: CASGLLGRETQYF.